Shown below are 18 T cell receptor beta chains from a single sample sequenced in a study of human T cells and chemical hapten exposure. Time point denoted: healthy volunteer bleed at 6 weeks. RNA extraction used unfractionated whole blood as the source of total RNA. One entry per CDR3 protein results from TCRdb running MiXCR on the RACE reads. Altogether some 40,000 distinct CDR3 sequences are present, approximately 4% being singletons, with the ten largest covering 4.5% to 7%. The specimen was whole blood. These receptor sequences come from a human donor in good health. Some clones in this sample may be carry-over from other donors' samples.

This clonotype turned up a few times. The chain links TRBV20-1 to TRBJ2-3; 8 nucleotides line up with TRBD2. Germline V gene lookup returns CDR1 DFQATT and CDR2 SNEGSKA (reference sequence). This CDR3 spans 15 amino acids. The trim removed 0 bases at V and 2 bases at J, leaving 4 bases unmatched. This chain's CDR3 is CSARDRGGATDTQYF. For the CDR3, the DNA is TGCAGTGCTAGAGATCGGGGGGGGGCCACAGATACGCAGTATTTT.

Many counts were recorded for this clonotype. The chain has TRBV6-2 or TRBV6-3 and TRBJ2-7, with D maybe TRBD1 (7 bases). CDR1 and CDR2 from the germline V gene are MNHEY and SVGEGT. V lost 5 bases, J lost 0 bases, and 11 bases lay in between. This CDR3 has 14 residues. CDR3 protein: CASSRQGGSYEQYF. CDR3 nucleotides: TGTGCCAGCAGTCGACAGGGAGGCTCCTACGAGCAGTACTTC.

The rearrangement links TRBV7-3 to TRBJ2-2; TRBD2 agrees at 8 bases. The CDR3 has 15 amino acids. After removal of 5 bases from V and 6 bases from J, the junction contained 8 bases not matched to a gene. The V gene's germline CDR1 is SGHTA and CDR2 FQGTGA. The CDR3 spells CASSGSGSWAGELFF. The CDR3 bases are TGTGCCAGCAGCGGGAGCGGGAGTTGGGCCGGGGAGCTGTTTTTT.

The chain is built from TRBV28 and TRBJ1-1; D is unclear. Trimming pared 2 bases from V and 10 bases from J, leaving 11 bases between. The germline CDR1 and CDR2 sequences are MDHEN and SYDVKM. The CDR3 sequence is 12 residues long. The DNA of the CDR3 is TGTGCCAGCAGTTTACCACCCACCCCAGCTTTCTTT. Translated: CASSLPPTPAFF.

This clonotype has ten or more counts. The chain combines TRBV5-1 with TRBJ2-3; D remains ambiguous. CDR3 size: 13 residues. V gave up 8 bases and J gave up 2 bases, with 12 bases separating them. Germline V gives CDR1 SGHRS, CDR2 YFSETQ. CDR3 region: CASERGPTDTQYF. The CDR3 coding sequence is TGCGCCAGTGAACGTGGGCCCACAGATACGCAGTATTTT.

Concerning this clonotype itself: A single base separates this from a much larger clone, so it may be a read error. This chain joins TRBV28 and TRBJ2-5; no reliable D call. The CDR3 totals 13 residues. Trimming left V 3 bases short and J 4 bases short, with 9 bases between. Looked up from germline, CDR1 is MDHEN and CDR2 is SYDVKM. The CDR3 DNA reads TGTGCCAGCAGTTTCGCATGGTCAGAGACCCAGTACTTC. It encodes CASSFAWSETQYF.

This clonotype was seen many times. The chain has TRBV5-6 and TRBJ2-2; D is unresolved. V lost 1 base, J lost 2 bases, and 6 bases lay in between. CDR3 length: 14 amino acids. The germline CDR1 and CDR2 sequences are SGHDT and YYEEEE. CDR3 amino acids: CASSLLPNTGELFF. As DNA, the CDR3 is TGTGCCAGCAGCTTGCTCCCCAACACCGGGGAGCTGTTTTTT.

This clonotype occurred a few times. CDR3 coding DNA: TGTGCCAGCAGACTCTCTTGGACAGAGAAAAACATTCAGTACTTC. It encodes CASRLSWTEKNIQYF. The chain carries TRBV28 and TRBJ2-4; perhaps TRBD1 as D (6 bases). Trimming took off 6 bases at V and 4 bases at J, with 16 bases between the two ends. Germline V gene sequence: CDR1 MDHEN, CDR2 SYDVKM. The CDR3 extends over 15 amino acids. Based on the CDR3 plus reference TRBV28 and TRBJ2-4, the full variable domain is DVKVTQSSRYLVKRTGEKVFLECVQDMDHENMFWYRQDPGLGLRLIYFSYDVKMKEKGDIPEGYSVSREKKERFSLILESASTNQTSMYLCASRLSWTEKNIQYFGAGTRLSVL.

J is TRBJ1-6 and V is TRBV4-1; no reliable D call. CDR3 length equals 15 residues. From germline, CDR1 is MGHRA and CDR2 YSYEKL. Trimming pared 4 bases from V and 6 bases from J, leaving 13 bases between. CDR3 coding DNA: TGCGCCAGCAGCCCTCTTGGGGAGGGTAATTCACCCCTCCACTTT. It yields the protein CASSPLGEGNSPLHF.

This clonotype was counted between two and nine times. The J gene is TRBJ2-3, the V gene TRBV20-1; TRBD2 aligns across 9 bases. V trimming: 6 bases; J trimming: 2 bases; junction bases outside the gene matches: 3. The CDR3 is 13 residues long. From germline, CDR1 is DFQATT and CDR2 SNEGSKA (reference sequence). The CDR3 DNA follows: TGCAGTGCCTCTAGCGGGACCACAGATACGCAGTATTTT. It yields the protein CSASSGTTDTQYF.

V and J are TRBV23-1 and TRBJ1-5; D gene unclear. TRBV23-1 is known as an ORF, though its function is uncertain. This CDR3 has 14 amino acids. Trimming pared 4 bases from V and 5 bases from J, leaving 12 bases between. The DNA for the CDR3 is TGCGCCAGCAGTCTGGAGCCATTTCATCAGCCCCAGCATTTT. This encodes CASSLEPFHQPQHF.

This clonotype was seen repeatedly, ten times or more. The CDR3 DNA reads TGTGCCAGCAGTCCGGGACAGAGGAATGAAAAACTGTTTTTT. This translates into CASSPGQRNEKLFF. J is TRBJ1-4 and V is TRBV27; TRBD1 matches 7 bases. This CDR3 comprises 14 residues. Germline loops: CDR1 MNHEY, CDR2 SMNVEV (reference sequence). Losses at the gene ends were 5 bases for V and 5 bases for J; bases not matched to a gene: 5.

This clonotype has at least ten counts. V and J are TRBV20-1 and TRBJ2-4; D is undetermined. The CDR3 totals 13 residues. The germline CDR1 and CDR2 sequences are DFQATT and SNEGSKA (reference sequence). Trimming cost V 7 bases and J 0 bases, with 10 bases left between them. CDR3 amino acids: CSVPPLAKNIQYF. CDR3 bases: TGCAGTGTTCCCCCACTAGCCAAAAACATTCAGTACTTC.

V and J are TRBV12-3 or TRBV12-4 and TRBJ1-3; D gene uncertain. The CDR3 loop spans 15 amino acids. Trimming removed 3 bases from V and 0 bases from J, with 9 bases in between. CDR3 sequence reads: CASSFATTSGNTIYF. As DNA, the CDR3 is TGTGCCAGCAGTTTCGCCACCACCTCTGGAAACACCATATATTTT.

This clonotype came up many times. DNA of the CDR3: TGTGCCAGCAGGTCCGGACAGGGGGCCAGGCAAGAGACCCAGTACTTC. Translated: CASRSGQGARQETQYF. This sequence joins TRBV7-3 and TRBJ2-5; 11 bases are shared with TRBD1. V shed 6 bases, J shed 2 bases, and the junction held 8 bases outside the gene matches. CDR1 SGHTA and CDR2 FQGTGA come from the germline V gene. The CDR3 spans 16 residues.

This clonotype was seen a few times. The chain is built from TRBV5-1 and TRBJ2-7; D remains ambiguous. Germline V gene lookup returns CDR1 SGHRS and CDR2 YFSETQ. The ends were cut back, 0 bases at V and 3 bases at J, with 4 bases in the middle. This CDR3 has 12 amino acids. The CDR3 nucleotides read TGCGCCAGCAGCTTGGAGGGCTACGAGCAGTACTTC. Its protein product is CASSLEGYEQYF.

Ten or more counts support this clonotype. This rearrangement joins TRBV29-1 to TRBJ2-5, with TRBD2 matching over 12 bases. From germline, CDR1 is SQVTM and CDR2 ANQGSEA. There are 11 residues in the CDR3. Germline trimming cut 7 bases from V and 10 bases from J; bases unmatched to any gene: 4. The CDR3 reads CSARLAGDQYF. The CDR3 nucleotides read TGCAGCGCGCGACTAGCGGGAGACCAGTACTTC.

This clonotype has only a few counts. The DNA for the CDR3 is TGTGCCAGCAGTTACTCGAAAGGGGGCTATGGCTACACCTTC. It encodes CASSYSKGGYGYTF. The J gene is TRBJ1-2, the V gene TRBV6-5; the D gene is possibly TRBD1 (6 bases). V was cut by 0 bases and J by 4 bases, with 9 bases left in between. The length of the CDR3 is 14 residues. Germline V CDR1 and CDR2: MNHEY, SVGAGI.